This TCR beta chain was documented in a study of T cell repertoires in cytomegalovirus infection. Whole-study context: Indications of both CMV infection and matching HLA type were provided by public TCR beta signatures. Findings and limits, study-wide: Summed public TCR beta family frequency identified CMV carriers bearing the relevant HLA. HLA-C-restricted CMV clonotypes gave the most frequent clonotype in two of eight donors.

MiXCR, applied by TCRdb to the reads, yields one record per CDR3 protein. The sample carries some 700,000 distinct CDR3 sequences, around a third recorded once. The sample holds many counts of this clonotype. Its cognate antigen is unknown. V was trimmed by 5 bases and J by 1 base, leaving 21 bases between them. The CDR3 runs to 18 residues. The source is a human donor in good health (CMV status not recorded). Some clones in this sample may be carry-over from other donors' samples. The input for sequencing was cultured PBMCs, taken from culture after CMV antigen stimulation. The chain carries TRBV12-3 or TRBV12-4 and TRBJ2-1; D may be TRBD1 or TRBD2 (6 bases each). CDR3 bases: TGTGCCAGCAGTGGAGCGTCCACGGGGGCGGAATCCTACAATGAGCAGTTCTTC. It yields the protein CASSGASTGAESYNEQFF.